This T cell receptor (beta chain) appears in the sequencing data of a study of shared clonotypes between healthy human individuals. The study, taken as a whole, reports: With a handful of donors compared, 4.5% to 6.5% of naive CD4 clonotypes were shared.

TCRdb keeps only in-frame clones here, not all; method: immunoSEQ multiplex PCR. The sample yields some 690,000 clones, roughly 91% seen once. Trimming removed 4 bases at V and 13 bases at J, with 14 bases between. The CDR3 is 12 residues long. Germline-derived CDR1 and CDR2 are SGHDN and FVKESK. Adults of Caucasian background living in Nashville, Tennessee made up all donors. Together with CD45RO+ cells, CCR7-negative CD45RA+ TemRA cells were included in CD8 memory. This clone was picked up one time. Its target is not known. The sequence was obtained from a man in his late teens or twenties in good health. Some clones in this sample may be carry-over from other donors' samples. The chain recombines TRBV14 with TRBJ2-4; TRBD2 is a possible D gene (5 bases). Sequences were obtained from memory CD8+ T cells from PBMCs. Indicated subset: CD45RO+ cells pooled with CCR7-negative TemRA cells. The chain's CDR3 is CASSRDSSRQYF. The DNA of the CDR3 is TGTGCCAGCAGCCGCGATTCTAGCCGGCAGTACTTC.